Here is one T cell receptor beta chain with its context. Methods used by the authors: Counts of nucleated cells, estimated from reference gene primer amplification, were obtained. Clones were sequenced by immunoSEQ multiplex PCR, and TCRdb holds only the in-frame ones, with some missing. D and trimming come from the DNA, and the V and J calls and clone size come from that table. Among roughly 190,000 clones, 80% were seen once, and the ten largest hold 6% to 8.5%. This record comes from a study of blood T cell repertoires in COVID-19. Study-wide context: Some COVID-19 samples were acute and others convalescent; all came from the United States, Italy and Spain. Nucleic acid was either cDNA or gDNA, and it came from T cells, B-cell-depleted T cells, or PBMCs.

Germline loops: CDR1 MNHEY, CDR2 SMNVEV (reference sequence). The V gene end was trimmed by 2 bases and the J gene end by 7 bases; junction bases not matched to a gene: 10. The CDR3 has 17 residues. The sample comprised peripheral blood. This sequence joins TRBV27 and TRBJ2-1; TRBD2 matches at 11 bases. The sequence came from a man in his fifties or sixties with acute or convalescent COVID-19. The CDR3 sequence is CASSLPKLAGVTNEQFF. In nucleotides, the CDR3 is TGTGCCAGCAGTTTACCGAAACTAGCGGGAGTAACGAATGAGCAGTTCTTC.